Included here is one T cell receptor (beta chain) sequence, with context. This CDR3 region has 15 residues. V shed 6 bases, J shed 4 bases, and the junction held 7 bases outside the gene matches. Germline loops: CDR1 SNHLY, CDR2 FYNNEI. The sample originates from a study of blood T cell repertoires in COVID-19. Overall study context: T cells, B-cell-depleted T cells, or PBMCs supplied cDNA or gDNA.

In the original processing: Amplification of reference gene primers provided the estimated nucleated cell counts. Some clones are missing from TCRdb's copy, which holds only in-frame ones; the method was immunoSEQ multiplex PCR. Clone size and V and J calls were adopted from that table, with D and trimming inferred from the DNA. The sample lists about 200,000 clones; around four fifths were seen once. The chain combines TRBV2 with TRBJ1-3; the match to TRBD1 covers 9 bases. The sequence came from a woman of 80 years or more with COVID-19, enrolled during active disease. The sample taken for sequencing was peripheral blood. The CDR3 coding sequence is TGTGCCAGCAGGTACAGGGGGCTCTCAGGAAACACCATATATTTT. This gives the protein CASRYRGLSGNTIYF.